Given below is one T cell receptor beta chain in context. This clone came up a few times. Its target antigen remains unknown. No clone much larger than this one lies a single base away; base qualities are absent. V is clipped by 0 bases and J by 0 bases, and the sequence between their germline boundaries is 5 bases long. The germline V gene yields SGDLS for CDR1 and YYNGEE for CDR2. The CDR3 starts with the cysteine, ends with the phenylalanine, and has 14 residues. Solely the CDR3 DNA is kept, with 42 bases framed from the first base. The immunoSEQ Assay, a bias-controlled multiplex PCR, was used to amplify TCRbeta CDR3 regions from genomic DNA. The paper's processing steps were these. The number of nucleated cells in each sample was estimated by amplification of reference gene primers within the assay. To quantify the absolute abundance of each unique TCRbeta CDR3 rearrangement, sequence reads were collapsed and filtered. For each sample, productive Simpson clonality was calculated as the square root of Simpson's diversity index over productive rearrangements. This is the immuneACCESS table as TCRdb keeps it, with only in-frame sequences that have V and J called. A part of the clones is gone; compared with another copy, unresolved V genes explain less than half, and the rest is unexplained. The V and J calls and clone size were taken over from that table, and D and trimming were inferred from the DNA. For this sample the table gives 400,000 or so clones, of which less than 95% were detected only once. The top ten clonotypes cover about 0.63% of the sample.

This specimen comes from a study of blood T cell repertoires in COVID-19 (dated by TCRdb to about 2020). Describing the broader study: Samples from collaborators originated in the United States, Italy and Spain and spanned both the acute and convalescent phases of COVID-19. The material from the prospective study consisted of cDNA or gDNA derived from T cells, B-cell-depleted T cells, or PBMCs. The dataset comprised deeply sampled blood TCRbeta repertoires from subjects exposed to, actively infected with, or recovered from COVID-19. The repertoires were released in a freely available public database intended as a resource for research on the immune response to SARS-CoV-2. Samples came from the ongoing ImmuneRACE study (first 160 participants) plus 1,254 subjects from 6 global collaborators. Sample metadata almost always included a de-identified subject ID, COVID-19 status, age in years and sex. Where HLA class I and class II types were available, the types were taken from metadata supplied by the sample provider, not from assay-based typing. Beyond this particular receptor, the publication reports: The amount of clinical and demographic metadata varied by source and participant and was provided uncurated.

Participants in the prospective study were aged about 18 to 95 years, lived in under 30 United States geographic areas, and enrolled through a virtual design. In the prospective study, participants were assigned to cohorts based on the clinical history participants reported in a screening survey and a study questionnaire. ImmuneRACE Cohort 3 recovered participants were defined by two consecutive negative NP/OP PCR tests, healthcare professional clearance, or symptom resolution. Each participant in the prospective study had whole blood, serum and a nasopharyngeal or oropharyngeal swab collected by mobile phlebotomists. Participants in the prospective study had the option to provide additional blood draws and questionnaires over an approximately two-month period. Before DNA extraction, prospective study blood samples were shipped either frozen or at room temperature.

The chain is made from TRBV9 and TRBJ2-3, with the D gene uncertain. The origin of this receptor is a man aged 18 to 35 who had recovered from COVID-19. What was sequenced was PBMCs or T cells enriched from blood (not recorded which). The CDR3 loop reads CASSVGSSTDTQYF. The DNA reads TGTGCCAGCAGCGTAGGAAGCAGCACAGATACGCAGTATTTT.